These 26 T cell receptor beta chains share one sample of origin, sequenced in a study of identical twins. TCRdb re-derived calls from the 5' RACE reads in MiXCR, one entry per CDR3 protein. The data contain some 460,000 distinct CDR3 sequences, approximately 15% of them singletons. These data were also filed under a second study, of yellow fever vaccine responses in identical twins.

The sample comprised CD4+ T cells sorted from blood. The receptors were sampled from a woman aged 18-29 years in good health.

This clonotype has only a few counts. The chain has TRBV4-1 and TRBJ2-1, with 12 nucleotides matching TRBD2. The CDR3 has 15 amino acids. The J segment lost 10 bases and the V segment lost 3 bases, leaving 7 bases of the junction unmatched. Germline V gene sequence: CDR1 MGHRA, CDR2 YSYEKL. The CDR3 DNA reads TGCGCCAGCAGCCACGGACTAGCGGGACCGGGAGAGCAGTTCTTC. Its protein is CASSHGLAGPGEQFF.

This clonotype was detected ten times or more. The chain has TRBV7-2 and TRBJ2-7; D gene unclear. The V end lost 1 base, the J end lost 2 bases, and 9 bases lay between the germline ends. Germline V CDR1 and CDR2: SGHTA, FQGNSA. The CDR3 loop spans 14 amino acids. CDR3 nucleotide sequence: TGTGCCAGCAGCTTAGAGCTAACAACCTACGAGCAGTACTTC. It codes for CASSLELTTYEQYF.

J is TRBJ2-7 and V is TRBV20-1, with no clear D. Looked up from germline, CDR1 is DFQATT and CDR2 is SNEGSKA (reference sequence). V lost 6 bases and J lost 0, with 15 bases in between. The CDR3 is 14 amino acids. CDR3 sequence: CSAEKRDSSYEQYF. The DNA for the CDR3 is TGCAGTGCAGAAAAGCGCGATAGCTCCTACGAGCAGTACTTC.

This clonotype showed up just a few times. The V call is TRBV4-3, the J call TRBJ2-7, with 8 nucleotides matching TRBD2. The CDR3 spans 15 residues. V shed 0 bases and J 6 bases; nucleotides not matched to a gene: 7. Germline lookup yields CDR1 LGHNA and CDR2 YSLEER. CDR3 sequence reads: CASSQEITAGAEQYF. CDR3 nucleotides: TGCGCCAGCAGCCAAGAAATTACAGCGGGAGCCGAGCAGTACTTC.

The rearrangement links TRBV20-1 to TRBJ2-1; D is uncertain. The CDR3 totals 13 residues. CDR1 is DFQATT and CDR2 is SNEGSKA in the germline V gene (reference sequence). The ends were cut back, 3 bases at V and 0 bases at J, with 6 bases in the middle. The CDR3 nucleotides are TGCAGTGCTAGGGCTCGCTCCTACAATGAGCAGTTCTTC. Translating it yields CSARARSYNEQFF.

This clonotype was observed a handful of times. CDR3 in DNA: TGTGCCAGCACTTTTTTAACAGGGGCGACCGGGGAGCTGTTTTTT. This sequence encodes CASTFLTGATGELFF. V is TRBV28 and J is TRBJ2-2, with TRBD1 matching over 7 bases. The CDR3 loop spans 15 amino acids. Germline V gene sequence: CDR1 MDHEN, CDR2 SYDVKM. J lost 5 bases, V lost 7 bases, and 10 bases had no gene match.

V and J are TRBV28 and TRBJ2-3; weak D call: TRBD1 (6 bases). The V end was cut by 2 bases, the J end by 1 base, with 19 bases between. CDR1 and CDR2 from the germline V gene are MDHEN and SYDVKM. This CDR3 has 18 residues. In DNA, the CDR3 is TGTGCCAGCAGTTTAATAGCTGGGGACGCAGGGGGCACAGATACGCAGTATTTT. It is translated as CASSLIAGDAGGTDTQYF.

The DNA of the CDR3 is TGTGCCAGCAGCGGGACGAGTGCGGGCTACACCTTC. Residues: CASSGTSAGYTF. V and J are TRBV12-3 or TRBV12-4 and TRBJ1-2; D may be TRBD1 (5 bases). This CDR3 has 12 amino acids. Deletions cut 6 bases from V and 8 bases from J, with 13 bases between.

This clonotype was observed a handful of times. The genes are TRBV18 and TRBJ2-7, with 7 bases lining up with TRBD1. The length of the CDR3 is 13 residues. With 3 bases clipped from V and 7 bases from J, the junction kept 6 bases outside the gene matches. Germline CDR1 reads KGHSH; CDR2 reads LQKENI. CDR3 region: CASSPGQAQEQYF. The CDR3 DNA follows: TGTGCCAGCTCACCTGGACAGGCTCAAGAGCAGTACTTC.

The chain carries TRBV6-1 and TRBJ2-1; TRBD2 agrees at 16 bases. CDR1 is MNHNS, CDR2 SASEGT, per germline. The CDR3 has 17 amino acids. Trimming at V came to 5 bases and at J to 7 bases, leaving 8 bases not matched to a gene. The CDR3 nucleotides are TGTGCCAGCAGTCCCATGGGACTAGCGGGGGGGCTTAATGAGCAGTTCTTC. Protein: CASSPMGLAGGLNEQFF.

This clonotype was picked up many times. The chain couples TRBV6-2 or TRBV6-3 to TRBJ1-5, with 8 bases aligning to TRBD1. J gave up 3 bases and V 6 bases, and 4 bases lay outside the gene matches. This CDR3 comprises 14 residues. Germline values: CDR1 MNHEY, CDR2 SVGEGT. The CDR3 loop is CASSTGGINQPQHF. The DNA for the CDR3 is TGTGCCAGCAGCACAGGGGGGATCAATCAGCCCCAGCATTTT.

This clonotype has just a few counts. The chain uses TRBV15 and TRBJ2-7, with D hard to call. Germline lookup yields CDR1 LNHNV and CDR2 YYDKDF (reference sequence). The CDR3 length is 15 residues. The ends were cut back, 5 bases at V and 0 bases at J, with 14 bases in the middle. CDR3 sequence reads: CATSGKTPSSYEQYF. The CDR3 DNA is TGTGCCACCAGCGGAAAGACACCGAGCTCCTACGAGCAGTACTTC.

Only a few counts were recorded for this clonotype. The J gene is TRBJ2-7, the V gene TRBV5-1, with 13 bases aligning to TRBD2. V gave up 3 bases and J gave up 6 bases; unmatched junction bases: 9. From germline, CDR1 is SGHRS and CDR2 YFSETQ. The CDR3 contains 16 residues. CDR3 DNA: TGCGCCAGCAGCTCCTCTACTAGCGGGAGGGCCCGCGAGCAGTACTTC. Its translation is CASSSSTSGRAREQYF.

This clonotype occurred a few times. The gene calls are TRBV5-1 and TRBJ2-3, with D perhaps matching TRBD1 (5 bases). The germline CDR1 and CDR2 sequences are SGHRS and YFSETQ. V dropped 2 bases and J dropped 4 bases, with 20 bases sitting between them. The length of the CDR3 is 17 residues. The CDR3 bases are TGCGCCAGCAGCTTATTTTTAAGGACAACGATCGCAGATACGCAGTATTTT. It specifies CASSLFLRTTIADTQYF. The full variable domain, rest sourced from reference TRBV5-1 and TRBJ2-3, is KAGVTQTPRYLIKTRGQQVTLSCSPISGHRSVSWYQQTPGQGLQFLFEYFSETQRNKGNFPGRFSGRQFSNSRSEMNVSTLELGDSALYLCASSLFLRTTIADTQYFGPGTRLTVL.

This sequence joins TRBV20-1 and TRBJ2-7; 7 positions agree with TRBD1. The CDR3 spans 15 residues. Germline CDR1 DFQATT, CDR2 SNEGSKA (reference sequence). The V gene end was trimmed by 4 bases and the J gene end by 6 bases; junction bases not matched to a gene: 15. The CDR3 sequence: CSATNPTGAPGEQYF. The CDR3 DNA reads TGCAGTGCTACCAACCCTACAGGGGCCCCCGGCGAGCAGTACTTC.

V is TRBV11-2 and J is TRBJ2-1; the match to TRBD2 covers 10 bases. The ends lost 4 bases at V and 2 bases at J; junction bases unmatched: 8. Germline V gives CDR1 SGHAT, CDR2 FQNNGV. CDR3 size: 17 residues. The CDR3 DNA follows: TGTGCCAGCAGCTCGAGGTGGAGCGGGGGGGCCTACAATGAGCAGTTCTTC. It codes for CASSSRWSGGAYNEQFF.

This clonotype was recorded many times. The V gene is TRBV12-3 or TRBV12-4, the J gene TRBJ2-1, with TRBD2 matching over 7 bases. CDR3 length equals 12 residues. The J segment lost 9 bases and the V segment lost 6 bases, leaving 5 bases of the junction unmatched. CDR3 amino acids: CASSRLAGEQFF. CDR3 sequence (DNA): TGTGCCAGCAGCCGACTAGCCGGTGAGCAGTTCTTC.

The genes are TRBV6-5 and TRBJ2-3, with a weak D call TRBD1 (5 bases). The V and J ends lost 0 bases and 0 bases respectively, with 16 bases between them. This CDR3 contains 18 residues. Germline CDR1 reads MNHEY; CDR2 reads SVGAGI. The CDR3 region is CASSYSKGRATSTDTQYF. In DNA, the CDR3 is TGTGCCAGCAGTTACTCGAAAGGCAGGGCTACTAGCACAGATACGCAGTATTTT.

This clonotype was observed at least ten times. CDR3: CASGTGVGYTF. The CDR3 DNA sequence: TGTGCCAGCGGGACAGGGGTGGGCTACACCTTC. The rearrangement uses TRBV12-3 or TRBV12-4 and TRBJ1-2, with 10 bases matching TRBD1. Trimming at V came to 8 bases and at J to 8 bases, leaving 2 bases not matched to a gene. This CDR3 has 11 amino acids.

This chain joins TRBV12-3 or TRBV12-4 and TRBJ2-1; 10 bases line up with TRBD1. This CDR3 spans 17 amino acids. Trimming removed 1 base from V and 4 bases from J; junction bases left unmatched: 7. The CDR3 nucleotides read TGTGCCAGCAGTTTAGTATTGGGACAGGGGCAATACAATGAGCAGTTCTTC. It translates to CASSLVLGQGQYNEQFF.

This clonotype was seen repeatedly, ten times or more. The J gene is TRBJ2-5, the V gene TRBV7-2, with a weak D call TRBD1 (5 bases). Trimming removed 1 base at V and 2 bases at J, with 8 bases between. The CDR3 is 14 amino acids. The V gene's germline CDR1 is SGHTA and CDR2 FQGNSA. CDR3 residues: CASSLERTQETQYF. The CDR3 coding sequence is TGTGCCAGCAGCTTAGAAAGGACACAAGAGACCCAGTACTTC. Looking up the rest from reference TRBV7-2 and TRBJ2-5 gives the full variable domain: GAGVSQSPSNKVTEKGKDVELRCDPISGHTALYWYRQSLGQGLEFLIYFQGNSAPDKSGLPSDRFSAERTGGSVSTLTIQRTQQEDSAVYLCASSLERTQETQYFGPGTRLLVL.

This clonotype was seen repeatedly, ten times or more. The gene calls are TRBV3-1 and TRBJ2-1; unclear D gene. Germline assignment: CDR1 LGHDT and CDR2 YNNKEL (reference sequence). CDR3 size: 13 residues. V gave up 1 base and J gave up 7 bases, with 8 bases separating them. In DNA form, the CDR3 reads TGTGCCAGCAGCCAAGTCGGATGGAATGAGCAGTTCTTC. It encodes CASSQVGWNEQFF.

The CDR3 reads CASRPTSGNYEQYF. CDR3 DNA: TGTGCCAGCAGGCCGACTAGCGGGAATTACGAGCAGTACTTC. The V call is TRBV28, the J call TRBJ2-7, with TRBD2 identical over 11 bases. Germline V gives CDR1 MDHEN, CDR2 SYDVKM. This CDR3 comprises 14 residues. J gave up 4 bases and V 6 bases, and 5 bases lay outside the gene matches. Combining the CDR3 with reference TRBV28 and TRBJ2-7 gives the whole variable domain DVKVTQSSRYLVKRTGEKVFLECVQDMDHENMFWYRQDPGLGLRLIYFSYDVKMKEKGDIPEGYSVSREKKERFSLILESASTNQTSMYLCASRPTSGNYEQYFGPGTRLTVT.

This chain joins TRBV20-1 and TRBJ1-1, with a weak D call TRBD1 (5 bases). CDR1 and CDR2 (germline): DFQATT, SNEGSKA (reference sequence). Trimming took 3 bases from V and 4 from J, leaving 15 bases between them. This CDR3 region has 14 residues. The CDR3, as DNA: TGCAGTGCTAGCGGCGGCAGGGCCGGCACTGAAGCTTTCTTT. It is translated as CSASGGRAGTEAFF.

In its sample, this clonotype was seen a few times. The chain recombines TRBV10-2 with TRBJ2-7; 9 bases align to TRBD2. The CDR3 has 14 residues. V dropped 7 bases and J dropped 4; count of bases not matched to a gene: 8. Germline V gene sequence: CDR1 WSHSY, CDR2 SAAADI. The CDR3 spells CASNAGGPSYEQYF. The CDR3 DNA reads TGCGCCAGCAATGCGGGGGGGCCATCGTACGAGCAGTACTTC.

V usage is TRBV5-1 and J usage is TRBJ2-3, with D perhaps TRBD1 or TRBD2 (7 bases each). This CDR3 contains 15 residues. CDR1 is SGHRS and CDR2 is YFSETQ in the germline V gene. The V end was cut by 1 base, the J end by 9 bases, with 18 bases between. The CDR3, as DNA: TGCGCCAGCAGCTTGCGGGCGGGAGAGGGGGCCACGCAGTATTTT. Translating gives CASSLRAGEGATQYF.